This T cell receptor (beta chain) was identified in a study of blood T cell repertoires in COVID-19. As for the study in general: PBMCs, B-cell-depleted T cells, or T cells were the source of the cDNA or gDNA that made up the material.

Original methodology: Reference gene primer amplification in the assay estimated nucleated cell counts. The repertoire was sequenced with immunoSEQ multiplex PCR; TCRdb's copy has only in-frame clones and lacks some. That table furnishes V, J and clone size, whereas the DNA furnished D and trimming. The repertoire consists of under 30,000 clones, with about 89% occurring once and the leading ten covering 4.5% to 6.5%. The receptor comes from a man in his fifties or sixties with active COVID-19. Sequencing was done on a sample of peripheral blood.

The CDR3 sequence: CASSLGSNGYTF. The CDR3 bases are TGTGCCAGCAGCTTGGGGTCTAATGGCTACACCTTC. This chain joins TRBV5-5 and TRBJ1-2, with D unresolved. V lost 0 bases and J 6 bases, leaving 6 bases between the germline ends. The germline V gene encodes CDR1 SGHKS and CDR2 YYEKEE (reference sequence). CDR3 length: 12 amino acids.